These T cell receptor beta chains were read from a single sample in a study of shared clonotypes between healthy human individuals. Sequencing was performed with immunoSEQ multiplex PCR; in TCRdb, only in-frame clones are kept and a portion is missing. The sample holds under 600,000 clones; roughly 85% are singletons and the top ten take approximately 13%. Sequencing input: PBMCs. These receptors all come from a woman aged 40 to 50 in good health. Some clones in this sample may be carry-over from other donors' samples. Each CDR3 is given with its conserved first and last residue.

CASSSYRDRGVNAQYF	TRBV5-1	TRBJ2-5
CASSSPSRETQYF	TRBV5-1	TRBJ2-5
CASSQVQGAPNTEAFF	TRBV4-1	TRBJ1-1
CASSRAGGPLTYEQYF	TRBV5-5	TRBJ2-7
CASSPTGTGGANVLTF	TRBV18	TRBJ2-6
CASTSTGANTGELFF	TRBV5-1	TRBJ2-2
CASSTGLYYNEQFF	TRBV27	TRBJ2-1
CASSLGQGASTGELFF	TRBV11-2	TRBJ2-2
CASSPGLAVQYF	TRBV9	TRBJ2-3
CASSQLSMNTEAFF	TRBV14	TRBJ1-1
CASSGSGDAYNEQFF	TRBV5-4	TRBJ2-1
CAISESTWKESPLHF	TRBV10-3	TRBJ1-6
CASSQSSVKNIQYF	TRBV11-2	TRBJ2-4
CASSLDGRQGATEAFF	TRBV11-3	TRBJ1-1
CASSLGSDDYGYTF	TRBV11-2	TRBJ1-2
CASRGPQETQYF	TRBV7-9	TRBJ2-5
CASSQEESSYNEQFF	TRBV4-3	TRBJ2-1
CASRSGNTIYF	TRBV6-1	TRBJ1-3
CAWRGLHYEQYF	TRBV30	TRBJ2-7
CASSPPGGQPQHF	TRBV7-8	TRBJ1-5
CASSPKSSGSSDTQYF	TRBV6-6	TRBJ2-3
CASSLLYRRTGANVLTF	TRBV13	TRBJ2-6
CASSPMGYGYTF	TRBV27	TRBJ1-2
CASSLARGQETQYF	TRBV7-8	TRBJ2-5
CASSLALGGTYEQYF	TRBV7-6	TRBJ2-7
CASSSGTSAQTQYF	TRBV2	TRBJ2-5
CASSRGRSNNEQFF	TRBV4-1	TRBJ2-1
CASSPSGAGGAYEQYF	TRBV18	TRBJ2-7
CASSLAAGPPNEKLFF	TRBV5-1	TRBJ1-4
CSARGGTQYF	TRBV20-1	TRBJ2-5
CASSELYFMTVSNQPQHF	TRBV25-1	TRBJ1-5
CATSRTGVGNTIYF	TRBV15	TRBJ1-3
CASSPSLAVKNIQYF	TRBV7-8	TRBJ2-4
CASSRVTTDTQYF	TRBV27	TRBJ2-3
CSVAFGQGSNTEAFF	TRBV29-1	TRBJ1-1
CASSSGTGGYEQYF	TRBV28	TRBJ2-7
CASSSTGEGQPQHF	TRBV28	TRBJ1-5